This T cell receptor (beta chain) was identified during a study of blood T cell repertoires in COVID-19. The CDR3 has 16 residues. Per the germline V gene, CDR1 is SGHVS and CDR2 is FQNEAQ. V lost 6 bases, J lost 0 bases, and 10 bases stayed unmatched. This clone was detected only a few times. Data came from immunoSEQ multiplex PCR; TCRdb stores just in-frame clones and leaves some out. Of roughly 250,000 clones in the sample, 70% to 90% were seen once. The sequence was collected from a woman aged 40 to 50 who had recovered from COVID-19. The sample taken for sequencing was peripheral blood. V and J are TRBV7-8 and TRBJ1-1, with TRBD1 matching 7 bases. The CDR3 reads CASRVGTVSVNTEAFF. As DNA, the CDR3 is TGTGCCAGCAGGGTAGGGACAGTTTCCGTGAACACTGAAGCTTTCTTT. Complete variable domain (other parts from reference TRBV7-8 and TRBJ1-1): GAGVSQSPRYKVAKRGQDVALRCDPISGHVSLFWYQQALGQGPEFLTYFQNEAQLDKSGLPSDRFFAERPEGSVSTLKIQRTQQEDSAVYLCASRVGTVSVNTEAFFGQGTRLTVV.